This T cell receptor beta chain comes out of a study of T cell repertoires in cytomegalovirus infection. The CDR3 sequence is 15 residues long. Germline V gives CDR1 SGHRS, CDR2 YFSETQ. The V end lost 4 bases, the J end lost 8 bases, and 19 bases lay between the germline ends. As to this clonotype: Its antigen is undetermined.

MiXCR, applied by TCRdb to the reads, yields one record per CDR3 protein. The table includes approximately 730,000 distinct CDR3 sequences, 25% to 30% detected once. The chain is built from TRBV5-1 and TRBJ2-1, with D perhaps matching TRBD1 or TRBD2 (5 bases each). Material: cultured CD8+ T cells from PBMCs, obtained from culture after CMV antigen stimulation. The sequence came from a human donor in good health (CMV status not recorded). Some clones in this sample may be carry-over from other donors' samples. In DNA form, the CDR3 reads TGCGCCAGCAGCCCCGGGACCCAGAATAGAGATGAGCAGTTCTTC. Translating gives CASSPGTQNRDEQFF.